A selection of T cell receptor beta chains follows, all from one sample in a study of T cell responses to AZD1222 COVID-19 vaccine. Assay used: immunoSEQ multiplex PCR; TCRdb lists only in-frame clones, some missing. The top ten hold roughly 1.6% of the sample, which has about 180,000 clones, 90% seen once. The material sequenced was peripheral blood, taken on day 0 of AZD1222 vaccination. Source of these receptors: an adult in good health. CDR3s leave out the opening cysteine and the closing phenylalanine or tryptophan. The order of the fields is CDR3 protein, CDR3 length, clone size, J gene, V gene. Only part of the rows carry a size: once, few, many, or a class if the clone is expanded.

CDR3aa: ASAQMGNEQF; len: 10; abundance: once; j_gene: TRBJ2-1; v_gene: TRBV5-1
CDR3aa: ASSRDRAGYGYT; len: 12; abundance: -; j_gene: TRBJ1-2; v_gene: TRBV10-2
CDR3aa: SVAGSDRTYEQY; len: 12; abundance: -; j_gene: TRBJ2-7; v_gene: TRBV29-1
CDR3aa: ASSRALAGPYNEQF; len: 14; abundance: -; j_gene: TRBJ2-1; v_gene: TRBV7-2
CDR3aa: ASSFGDRDYGYT; len: 12; abundance: -; j_gene: TRBJ1-2; v_gene: TRBV28
CDR3aa: ASRPQPGYEQY; len: 11; abundance: few; j_gene: TRBJ2-7; v_gene: TRBV30
CDR3aa: ASSLRDTSTEAF; len: 12; abundance: -; j_gene: TRBJ1-1; v_gene: TRBV7-9
CDR3aa: ASSADAGKTYEQY; len: 13; abundance: -; j_gene: TRBJ2-7; v_gene: TRBV10-2
CDR3aa: ASSGTPTNEKLF; len: 12; abundance: -; j_gene: TRBJ1-4; v_gene: TRBV28
CDR3aa: SATGSYEQY; len: 9; abundance: -; j_gene: TRBJ2-7; v_gene: TRBV20-1
CDR3aa: ASSLAQGYTEAF; len: 12; abundance: -; j_gene: TRBJ1-1; v_gene: TRBV5-1
CDR3aa: SVTGTALYNEQF; len: 12; abundance: -; j_gene: TRBJ2-1; v_gene: TRBV29-1
CDR3aa: ASSTDRAGNTIY; len: 12; abundance: -; j_gene: TRBJ1-3; v_gene: TRBV19
CDR3aa: ASSATGGITEAF; len: 12; abundance: few; j_gene: TRBJ1-1; v_gene: TRBV10-1
CDR3aa: ASSLGGPRNNYGYT; len: 14; abundance: once; j_gene: TRBJ1-2; v_gene: TRBV11-3
CDR3aa: ASRTTVQSSYNSPLH; len: 15; abundance: -; j_gene: TRBJ1-6; v_gene: TRBV7-8
CDR3aa: ASSSNRGFNYGYT; len: 13; abundance: -; j_gene: TRBJ1-2; v_gene: TRBV13
CDR3aa: ASSSNQVYPVGNTIY; len: 15; abundance: once; j_gene: TRBJ1-3; v_gene: TRBV11-2
CDR3aa: ASSQGQYEAF; len: 10; abundance: -; j_gene: TRBJ1-1; v_gene: TRBV3-1/TRBV3-2
CDR3aa: ASSQAQGVALF; len: 11; abundance: -; j_gene: TRBJ1-4; v_gene: TRBV3-1/TRBV3-2
CDR3aa: ASSTPGTGVNEQY; len: 13; abundance: -; j_gene: TRBJ2-7; v_gene: TRBV9
CDR3aa: ASSLLVQYNSPLH; len: 13; abundance: -; j_gene: TRBJ1-6; v_gene: TRBV28
CDR3aa: ASSYRQGARQPQH; len: 13; abundance: -; j_gene: TRBJ1-5; v_gene: TRBV18
CDR3aa: SVRGTENTEAF; len: 11; abundance: once; j_gene: TRBJ1-1; v_gene: TRBV29-1
CDR3aa: ASDGGPGYEQY; len: 11; abundance: -; j_gene: TRBJ2-7; v_gene: TRBV2
CDR3aa: ASDSEAGGPGNEQF; len: 14; abundance: -; j_gene: TRBJ2-1; v_gene: TRBV19
CDR3aa: ASSGDSPDWSPLH; len: 13; abundance: -; j_gene: TRBJ1-6; v_gene: TRBV9
CDR3aa: ASRAPGQGDEQY; len: 12; abundance: -; j_gene: TRBJ2-7; v_gene: TRBV28
CDR3aa: ASSYDPYRGQREAF; len: 14; abundance: -; j_gene: TRBJ1-1; v_gene: TRBV6-2/TRBV6-3
CDR3aa: ASSVGGSGDLYEQY; len: 14; abundance: -; j_gene: TRBJ2-7; v_gene: TRBV9
CDR3aa: ATSDFYAGRKTGELF; len: 15; abundance: -; j_gene: TRBJ2-2; v_gene: TRBV24-1
CDR3aa: ASSMSPREQY; len: 10; abundance: once; j_gene: TRBJ2-7; v_gene: TRBV19
CDR3aa: AISGQGLGTNSPLH; len: 14; abundance: -; j_gene: TRBJ1-6; v_gene: TRBV10-3
CDR3aa: ASSRPRGPSTDTQY; len: 14; abundance: -; j_gene: TRBJ2-3; v_gene: TRBV4-1
CDR3aa: ASRYHRGREYSPLH; len: 14; abundance: -; j_gene: TRBJ1-6; v_gene: TRBV12-2
CDR3aa: ASSSDRVMTGELF; len: 13; abundance: -; j_gene: TRBJ2-2; v_gene: TRBV7-8
CDR3aa: ASSLWAGPMNTEAF; len: 14; abundance: -; j_gene: TRBJ1-1; v_gene: TRBV28
CDR3aa: ASSLFGGRGDLNQPQH; len: 16; abundance: -; j_gene: TRBJ1-5; v_gene: TRBV5-6
CDR3aa: ASSQGRVLGGYT; len: 12; abundance: -; j_gene: TRBJ1-2; v_gene: TRBV4-3
CDR3aa: ASSQGRPDINSPLH; len: 14; abundance: -; j_gene: TRBJ1-6; v_gene: TRBV4-3
CDR3aa: ASSFPNYGYT; len: 10; abundance: -; j_gene: TRBJ1-2; v_gene: TRBV5-6
CDR3aa: ASSRVHDRMGSGANVLT; len: 17; abundance: -; j_gene: TRBJ2-6; v_gene: TRBV4-3
CDR3aa: AISESHGDRGGDEQY; len: 15; abundance: -; j_gene: TRBJ2-7; v_gene: TRBV10-3
CDR3aa: ASSELAGGYNEQF; len: 13; abundance: -; j_gene: TRBJ2-1; v_gene: TRBV6-1
CDR3aa: ATMGSGRHSYNSPLH; len: 15; abundance: -; j_gene: TRBJ1-6; v_gene: TRBV2
CDR3aa: ATSRFAGRRAGNTIY; len: 15; abundance: -; j_gene: TRBJ1-3; v_gene: TRBV15
CDR3aa: ASSFGSSQETQY; len: 12; abundance: -; j_gene: TRBJ2-5; v_gene: TRBV7-2
CDR3aa: ASSGETDSY; len: 9; abundance: -; j_gene: TRBJ1-1; v_gene: TRBV9
CDR3aa: ASGLAGTGQPQH; len: 12; abundance: -; j_gene: TRBJ1-5; v_gene: TRBV6-5
CDR3aa: ASSLRPRVSNQPQH; len: 14; abundance: -; j_gene: TRBJ1-5; v_gene: TRBV5-6
CDR3aa: ASSGRQGTTGELF; len: 13; abundance: -; j_gene: TRBJ2-2; v_gene: TRBV9
CDR3aa: ASSLGTGGSNTEAF; len: 14; abundance: -; j_gene: TRBJ1-1; v_gene: TRBV4-3
CDR3aa: ASSIGTGVVIQY; len: 12; abundance: once; j_gene: TRBJ2-4; v_gene: TRBV19